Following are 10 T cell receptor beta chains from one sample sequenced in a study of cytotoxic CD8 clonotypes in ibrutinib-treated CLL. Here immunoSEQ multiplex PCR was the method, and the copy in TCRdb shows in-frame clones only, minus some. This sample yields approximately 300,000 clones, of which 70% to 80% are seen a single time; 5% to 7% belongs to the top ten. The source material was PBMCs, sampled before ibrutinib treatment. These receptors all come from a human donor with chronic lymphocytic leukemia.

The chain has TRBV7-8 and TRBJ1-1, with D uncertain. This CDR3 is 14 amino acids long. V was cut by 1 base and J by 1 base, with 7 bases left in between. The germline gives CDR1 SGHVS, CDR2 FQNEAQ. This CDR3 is CASSLGLGNTEAFF. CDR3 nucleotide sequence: TGTGCCAGCAGCTTAGGCTTGGGGAACACTGAAGCTTTCTTT.

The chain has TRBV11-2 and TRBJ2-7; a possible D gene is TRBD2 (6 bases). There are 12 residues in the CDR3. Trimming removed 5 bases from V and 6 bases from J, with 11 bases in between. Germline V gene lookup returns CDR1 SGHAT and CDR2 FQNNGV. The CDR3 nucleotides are TGTGCCAGCAGCAACCGGGGGTTCGAGCAGTACTTC. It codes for CASSNRGFEQYF.

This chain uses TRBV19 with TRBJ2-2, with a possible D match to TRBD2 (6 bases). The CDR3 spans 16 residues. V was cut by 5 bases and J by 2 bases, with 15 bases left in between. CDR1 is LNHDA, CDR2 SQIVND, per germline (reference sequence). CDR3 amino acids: CASSRQRVANTGELFF. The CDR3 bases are TGTGCCAGTAGTCGGCAGCGGGTTGCTAACACCGGGGAGCTGTTTTTT.

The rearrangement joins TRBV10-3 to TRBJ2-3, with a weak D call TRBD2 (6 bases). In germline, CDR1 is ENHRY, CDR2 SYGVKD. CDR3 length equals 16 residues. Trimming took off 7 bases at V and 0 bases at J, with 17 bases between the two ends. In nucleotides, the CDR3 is TGTGCCATCAATGGAGGGGTGGTATCTAGCACAGATACGCAGTATTTT. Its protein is CAINGGVVSSTDTQYF.

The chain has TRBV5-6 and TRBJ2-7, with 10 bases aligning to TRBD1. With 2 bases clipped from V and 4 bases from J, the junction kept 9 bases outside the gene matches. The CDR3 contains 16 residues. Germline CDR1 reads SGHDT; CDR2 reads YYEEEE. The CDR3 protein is CASSFSPTGGEYEQYF. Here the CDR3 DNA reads TGTGCCAGCAGCTTTTCCCCGACAGGGGGCGAATACGAGCAGTACTTC.

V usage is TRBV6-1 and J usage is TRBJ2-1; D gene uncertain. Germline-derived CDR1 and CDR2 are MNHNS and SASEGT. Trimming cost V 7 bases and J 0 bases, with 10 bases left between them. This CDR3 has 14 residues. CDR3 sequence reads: CASTAVSSYNEQFF. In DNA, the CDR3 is TGTGCCAGCACCGCGGTAAGCTCCTACAATGAGCAGTTCTTC.

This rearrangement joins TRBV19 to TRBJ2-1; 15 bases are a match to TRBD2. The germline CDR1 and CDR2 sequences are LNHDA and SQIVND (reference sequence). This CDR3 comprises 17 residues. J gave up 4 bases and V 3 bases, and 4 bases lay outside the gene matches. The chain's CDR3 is CASSIWGLAGGYNEQFF. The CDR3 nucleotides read TGTGCCAGTAGTATCTGGGGACTAGCGGGAGGATACAATGAGCAGTTCTTC.

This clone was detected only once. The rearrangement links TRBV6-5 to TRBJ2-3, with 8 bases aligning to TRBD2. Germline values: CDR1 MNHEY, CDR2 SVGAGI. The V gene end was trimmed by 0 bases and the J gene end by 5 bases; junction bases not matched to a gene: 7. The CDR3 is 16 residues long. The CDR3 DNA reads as TGTGCCAGCAGTTACTCGCGGTCGGGAGGGGTAGATACGCAGTATTTT. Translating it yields CASSYSRSGGVDTQYF.

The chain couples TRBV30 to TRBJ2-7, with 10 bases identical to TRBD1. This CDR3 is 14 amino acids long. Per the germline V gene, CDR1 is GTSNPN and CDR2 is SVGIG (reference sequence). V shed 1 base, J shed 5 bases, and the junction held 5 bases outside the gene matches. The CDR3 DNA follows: TGTGCCTGGAGTGCCGGGGACAGGGGCAACGAGCAGTACTTC. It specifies CAWSAGDRGNEQYF.

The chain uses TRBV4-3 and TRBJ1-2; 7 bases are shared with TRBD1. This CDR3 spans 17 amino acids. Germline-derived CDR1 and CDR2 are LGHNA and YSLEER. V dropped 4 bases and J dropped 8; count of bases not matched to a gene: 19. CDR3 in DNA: TGCGCCAGCAGCCGGAGAAGGACAGGACTCACCTTGGAGGGCTACACCTTC. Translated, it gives CASSRRRTGLTLEGYTF.